This T cell receptor (beta chain) is from a study of OX40 agonist ivuxolimab in advanced cancers. Looking at the study overall: A partial response was reached by three patients: one with hepatocellular carcinoma and two with cutaneous melanoma.

This CDR3 is 11 amino acids long. The germline V gene has CDR1 MDHEN and CDR2 SYDVKM. There are a few counts of this clone. The antigen remains unidentified. The junction departs from germline at one end; a sequencing error may be responsible. The repertoire was sequenced with immunoSEQ multiplex PCR; TCRdb's copy has only in-frame clones and lacks some. The sample has 65,000 to 85,000 clones; more than 75% are singletons. Study conclusions and caveats: Compared with CD4+, CD8+ T cells on average had more expanded clones.

Material: CD4+ or CD8+ T cells sorted from blood, obtained in a trial of the OX40 agonist ivuxolimab. The receptor was derived from an adult with an advanced solid tumor such as melanoma, head and neck, liver or kidney cancer. J is TRBJ1-5 and V is TRBV28; TRBD1 matches 10 bases. For the CDR3, the DNA is TGTGCCAGCAGTTTTCCCGGGACAGGGGACTTT. Translated, it gives CASSFPGTGDF.